What follows are 12 T cell receptor beta chains derived from one specimen sequenced in a study of shared clonotypes between healthy human individuals. The table came from immunoSEQ multiplex PCR; TCRdb's copy has only in-frame clones and leaves some out. Found here are 800,000 to 1,200,000 clones, 75% to 85% of them singletons; the top ten hold approximately 0.56%. Sample: memory CD4+ T cells from PBMCs. As to subset: CD45RA-negative fraction. The receptors come from a man aged 18 to 30 in good health. Some clones in this sample may be carry-over from other donors' samples.

For this clone: The sample contains more than one DNA sequence encoding this CDR3. The rearrangement joins TRBV5-1 to TRBJ1-1; perhaps TRBD1 as D (5 bases). The CDR3 consists of 14 residues. Germline V CDR1 and CDR2: SGHRS, YFSETQ. V gave up 4 bases and J gave up 1 base, with 11 bases separating them. CDR3 sequence: CASSLQGGNTEAFF. Written as DNA, the CDR3 is TGCGCCAGCAGCCTCCAGGGAGGGAACACTGAAGCTTTCTTT.

The chain has TRBV29-1 and TRBJ2-1; no clear D. Germline V gene lookup returns CDR1 SQVTM and CDR2 ANQGSEA. CDR3 length: 13 residues. Trimming removed 2 bases from V and 2 bases from J, with 7 bases in between. The CDR3 sequence: CSVETDTYNEQFF. DNA of the CDR3: TGCAGCGTTGAAACAGACACCTACAATGAGCAGTTCTTC.

This sequence joins TRBV5-4 and TRBJ1-1; D unclear. CDR1 is SGHNT and CDR2 is YYREEE in the germline V gene (reference sequence). The CDR3 sequence is 14 residues long. V gave up 3 bases and J gave up 1 base, with 10 bases separating them. The CDR3 DNA is TGTGCCAGCAGCTCCCACAGCCAGAACACTGAAGCTTTCTTT. Translated: CASSSHSQNTEAFF.

The CDR3 loop is CASSPAGRTSEAFF. The CDR3 DNA sequence: TGTGCCAGCAGCCCCGCAGGGAGAACTTCTGAAGCTTTCTTT. V and J are TRBV7-2 and TRBJ1-1, with D perhaps matching TRBD1 (5 bases). V gave up 5 bases and J gave up 6 bases, with 16 bases separating them. The CDR3 extends over 14 amino acids. Germline V gives CDR1 SGHTA, CDR2 FQGNSA.

The rearrangement joins TRBV29-1 to TRBJ2-5; no definite D call. The CDR3 extends over 12 amino acids. Germline assignment: CDR1 SQVTM and CDR2 ANQGSEA. V lost 7 bases and J 5 bases, leaving 14 bases between the germline ends. CDR3: CSGNSGDETQYF. CDR3 DNA sequence: TGCAGCGGGAATAGTGGCGATGAGACCCAGTACTTC. The variable domain in full, completed from reference TRBV29-1 and TRBJ2-5, reads SAVISQKPSRDICQRGTSLTIQCQVDSQVTMMFWYRQQPGQSLTLIATANQGSEATYESGFVIDKFPISRPNLTFSTLTVSNMSPEDSSIYLCSGNSGDETQYFGPGTRLLVL.

This rearrangement joins TRBV19 to TRBJ2-4, with TRBD1 identical over 8 bases. The CDR3 runs 19 residues. In germline, CDR1 is LNHDA, CDR2 SQIVND (reference sequence). Losses at the gene ends were 5 bases for V and 0 bases for J; bases not matched to a gene: 15. As DNA, the CDR3 is TGTGCCAGTAGTCATCAGGGGGCGGTTCTCAATCTAGCCAAAAACATTCAGTACTTC. It specifies CASSHQGAVLNLAKNIQYF.

The chain is built from TRBV28 and TRBJ2-7; D gene uncertain. The V end was cut by 5 bases, the J end by 0 bases, with 8 bases between. Germline CDR1 is MDHEN and CDR2 is SYDVKM. The CDR3 extends over 13 amino acids. In DNA form, the CDR3 reads TGTGCCAGCAGTCCCCCAAGCTCCTACGAGCAGTACTTC. This translates into CASSPPSSYEQYF.

This chain links TRBV15 with TRBJ2-2; the match to TRBD1 covers 7 bases. Germline assignment: CDR1 LNHNV and CDR2 YYDKDF (reference sequence). Germline trimming cut 2 bases from V and 0 bases from J; bases unmatched to any gene: 6. The CDR3 sequence is 17 residues long. CDR3 region: CATSRLGQYANTGELFF. The CDR3 DNA is TGTGCCACCAGCAGATTGGGACAGTACGCGAACACCGGGGAGCTGTTTTTT.

The V gene is TRBV6-5, the J gene TRBJ1-2; maybe TRBD1 (5 bases). Trimming took off 6 bases at V and 1 base at J, with 12 bases between the two ends. CDR3 length: 14 amino acids. Germline CDR1 MNHEY, CDR2 SVGAGI. The CDR3 sequence is CASSPFQGNYGYTF. The CDR3 DNA reads as TGTGCCAGCAGCCCCTTCCAGGGTAACTATGGCTACACCTTC.

The chain joins TRBV19 to TRBJ1-5; D not resolved. CDR1 and CDR2 from the germline V gene are LNHDA and SQIVND (reference sequence). This CDR3 has 15 amino acids. The V end lost 3 bases, the J end lost 6 bases, and 15 bases lay between the germline ends. The CDR3 region has the DNA TGTGCCAGTAGTATTCGTTCGGACGGGAGTCAGCCCCAGCATTTT. It codes for CASSIRSDGSQPQHF.

This chain joins TRBV7-9 and TRBJ2-1, with D possibly TRBD1 on 6 matching bases. CDR3 length equals 17 residues. CDR1 and CDR2 (germline): SEHNR, FQNEAQ (reference sequence). With 0 bases removed from V and 6 bases from J, the gap between germline ends came to 18 bases. DNA of the CDR3: TGTGCCAGCAGCTTAGCAGGGGGTAGACAGACCCCCAATGAGCAGTTCTTC. It encodes CASSLAGGRQTPNEQFF.

The genes are TRBV27 and TRBJ2-3; D is uncertain. This CDR3 has 16 residues. Trimming left V 0 bases short and J 0 bases short, with 10 bases between. Germline V gene data show CDR1 as MNHEY and CDR2 as SMNVEV (reference sequence). CDR3 in amino acids: CASSLSVRISTDTQYF. The CDR3 DNA reads TGTGCCAGCAGTTTATCGGTACGGATTAGCACAGATACGCAGTATTTT.